The source of this T cell receptor (beta chain) is a study of early T cells in non-severe SARS-CoV-2 infection. Study context: Sequencing of bulk RNA from unsorted whole blood was done, without chain pairing.

Separate cDNA molecules each had unique molecular identifiers attached to them. TCRdb analysed the 5' RACE reads with MiXCR anew, one entry per CDR3 protein. The table includes 80,000 or so distinct CDR3 sequences, around 11% detected once. Germline V gene sequence: CDR1 DFQATT, CDR2 SNEGSKA (reference sequence). This CDR3 is 12 amino acids long. V gave up 6 bases and J gave up 5 bases, with 10 bases separating them. This clonotype was obtained from an adult who was a healthcare worker with PCR-confirmed SARS-CoV-2 infection or an uninfected control (not recorded which). This sample comprised whole blood, obtained at baseline. The chain employs TRBV20-1 and TRBJ2-2; TRBD2 is a possible D gene (6 bases). This CDR3 reads CSAARGTGELFF. In DNA, the CDR3 is TGCAGTGCCGCACGGGGGACCGGGGAGCTGTTTTTT.